These 15 T cell receptor beta chains originate from one sample sequenced in a study of CD8 T cells in ankylosing spondylitis. MiXCR, applied by TCRdb to the 5' RACE reads, yields one record per CDR3 protein. The data hold over 75,000 distinct CDR3 sequences, with 8.5% to 9% observed a single time. Sequenced: blood, either unsorted or a sorted T cell fraction (not recorded which). All receptors derive from a male donor with ankylosing spondylitis or in good health (not recorded which).

This clonotype showed up many times. V usage is TRBV12-3 or TRBV12-4 and J usage is TRBJ1-6, with 8 bases lining up with TRBD1. The J segment lost 8 bases and the V segment lost 6 bases, leaving 9 bases of the junction unmatched. This CDR3 region has 15 residues. This chain's CDR3 is CASRYRDRRHSPLHF. Here the CDR3 DNA reads TGTGCCAGCAGATACCGGGACAGGAGGCATTCACCCCTCCACTTT.

Only a few counts were recorded for this clonotype. This chain connects TRBV7-9 to TRBJ2-3; no clear D gene. The CDR3 runs 14 residues. V lost 5 bases and J lost 3, with 12 bases in between. The germline CDR1 and CDR2 sequences are SEHNR and FQNEAQ (reference sequence). The CDR3 nucleotides read TGTGCCAGCAGCCCCATGGGCGGAACAGATACGCAGTATTTT. Protein sequence: CASSPMGGTDTQYF.

There are many counts of this clonotype. The V gene is TRBV3-1, the J gene TRBJ2-1; perhaps TRBD2 as D (5 bases). The germline CDR1 and CDR2 sequences are LGHDT and YNNKEL (reference sequence). The CDR3 is 16 amino acids. V was cut by 0 bases and J by 8 bases, with 17 bases left in between. The CDR3 DNA reads as TGTGCCAGCAGCCAAGATCCCCTAAAACTAGTCTATGAGCAGTTCTTC. It is translated as CASSQDPLKLVYEQFF.

This clonotype was detected ten times or more. The chain recombines TRBV2 with TRBJ2-3; TRBD2 matches at 7 bases. Germline CDR1 is SNHLY and CDR2 is FYNNEI. V was pared by 3 bases and J by 8 bases, with 5 bases of the junction left unmatched. CDR3 length: 13 amino acids. CDR3 region: CASSDGGRGTQYF. The CDR3 DNA follows: TGTGCCAGCAGTGATGGGGGGAGGGGTACGCAGTATTTT.

This clonotype was counted ten times or more. The genes are TRBV7-9 and TRBJ2-3; 8 positions match TRBD2. Trimming at V came to 5 bases and at J to 7 bases, leaving 14 bases not matched to a gene. This CDR3 is 16 amino acids long. Germline CDR1 reads SEHNR; CDR2 reads FQNEAQ (reference sequence). The CDR3 loop is CASSDRLAGLPNTQYF. The CDR3 nucleotides read TGTGCCAGCAGCGATCGCCTAGCGGGCCTTCCTAATACGCAGTATTTT.

The sample holds many counts of this clonotype. The chain employs TRBV5-1 and TRBJ2-2; D may be TRBD1 or TRBD2 (5 bases each). The CDR3 consists of 12 residues. Trimming took off 5 bases at V and 6 bases at J, with 8 bases between the two ends. CDR1 is SGHRS, CDR2 YFSETQ, per germline. CDR3 region: CASRLGAGELFF. The CDR3 DNA reads TGCGCCAGCAGACTGGGGGCCGGGGAGCTGTTTTTT.

This clonotype was found a few times. The chain links TRBV7-9 to TRBJ2-5, with 9 bases lining up with TRBD1. The CDR3 is made up of 16 amino acids. CDR1 is SEHNR and CDR2 is FQNEAQ in the germline V gene (reference sequence). J lost 3 bases, V lost 5 bases, and 10 bases had no gene match. The DNA of the CDR3 is TGTGCCAGCAGCCCCGGGCGGGGACAGGGTAAAGAGACCCAGTACTTC. Its translation is CASSPGRGQGKETQYF.

At least ten counts were recorded for this clonotype. The V gene is TRBV12-3 or TRBV12-4, the J gene TRBJ2-2; D is uncertain. This CDR3 is built from 12 residues. The V end lost 5 bases, the J end lost 9 bases, and 10 bases lay between the germline ends. The CDR3 DNA follows: TGTGCCAGCAGTCCGCTACCTCGGGAGCTGTTTTTT. This sequence encodes CASSPLPRELFF.

There are many counts of this clonotype. The rearrangement uses TRBV14 and TRBJ2-1; D unresolved. Trimming took 0 bases from V and 3 from J, leaving 3 bases between them. The CDR3 spans 13 residues. Germline V gene data show CDR1 as SGHDN and CDR2 as FVKESK. CDR3 in DNA: TGTGCCAGCAGCCAAGACAACTACAATGAGCAGTTCTTC. Translating gives CASSQDNYNEQFF.

This clonotype was detected many times. The rearrangement links TRBV11-3 to TRBJ2-3; 7 bases are shared with TRBD1. Germline V gives CDR1 SGHNT, CDR2 YENEEA. V shed 2 bases and J 2 bases; nucleotides not matched to a gene: 4. The CDR3 is 15 residues long. The CDR3 DNA is TGTGCCAGCAGCTTAATGACAGGGATCACAGATACGCAGTATTTT. It specifies CASSLMTGITDTQYF. The full variable domain, its missing parts supplied by reference TRBV11-3 and TRBJ2-3, is EAGVVQSPRYKIIEKKQPVAFWCNPISGHNTLYWYLQNLGQGPELLIRYENEEAVDDSQLPKDRFSAERLKGVDSTLKIQPAELGDSAVYLCASSLMTGITDTQYFGPGTRLTVL.

V gene TRBV3-1 combines with J gene TRBJ2-3; D perhaps matches TRBD2 (7 bases). The CDR3 length is 16 residues. The V end was cut by 0 bases, the J end by 3 bases, with 13 bases between. The germline V gene has CDR1 LGHDT and CDR2 YNNKEL (reference sequence). In DNA form, the CDR3 reads TGTGCCAGCAGCCAAGAGCTAGGGGGGGGAACAGATACGCAGTATTTT. Translated, it gives CASSQELGGGTDTQYF.

This clonotype was counted many times. V usage is TRBV5-1 and J usage is TRBJ2-5; D tentatively fits TRBD1 or TRBD2 (6 bases each). Trimming removed 1 base at V and 2 bases at J, with 12 bases between. In germline, CDR1 is SGHRS, CDR2 YFSETQ. The CDR3 has 15 residues. The CDR3 sequence is CASSLMGGVQETQYF. Here the CDR3 DNA reads TGCGCCAGCAGCTTGATGGGGGGCGTTCAAGAGACCCAGTACTTC.

This clonotype was seen more than once but under ten times. The chain links TRBV7-2 to TRBJ2-2; no reliable D call. The CDR3 is 14 residues long. Germline CDR1 SGHTA, CDR2 FQGNSA. Trimming took off 5 bases at V and 4 bases at J, with 11 bases between the two ends. The CDR3: CASSLRRSTGELFF. The CDR3 region has the DNA TGTGCCAGCAGCCTTAGACGTAGCACCGGGGAGCTGTTTTTT.

This clonotype was observed a handful of times. CDR3 in amino acids: CASSQGSEGQAFF. DNA of the CDR3: TGTGCCAGCAGCCAAGGCTCAGAGGGTCAAGCTTTCTTT. The rearrangement uses TRBV7-9 and TRBJ1-1; no definite D call. With 5 bases removed from V and 9 bases from J, the gap between germline ends came to 16 bases. The CDR3 runs 13 residues. CDR1 SEHNR and CDR2 FQNEAQ come from the germline V gene (reference sequence).

This clonotype has a count of ten or more. CDR3 bases: TGTGCCAGCAGGACTAGCGGGGGCCTAAATGAGCAGTTCTTC. Protein sequence: CASRTSGGLNEQFF. The J gene is TRBJ2-1, the V gene TRBV2; TRBD2 aligns across 12 bases. Germline loops: CDR1 SNHLY, CDR2 FYNNEI. CDR3 length: 14 residues. J lost 7 bases, V lost 6 bases, and 4 bases had no gene match.